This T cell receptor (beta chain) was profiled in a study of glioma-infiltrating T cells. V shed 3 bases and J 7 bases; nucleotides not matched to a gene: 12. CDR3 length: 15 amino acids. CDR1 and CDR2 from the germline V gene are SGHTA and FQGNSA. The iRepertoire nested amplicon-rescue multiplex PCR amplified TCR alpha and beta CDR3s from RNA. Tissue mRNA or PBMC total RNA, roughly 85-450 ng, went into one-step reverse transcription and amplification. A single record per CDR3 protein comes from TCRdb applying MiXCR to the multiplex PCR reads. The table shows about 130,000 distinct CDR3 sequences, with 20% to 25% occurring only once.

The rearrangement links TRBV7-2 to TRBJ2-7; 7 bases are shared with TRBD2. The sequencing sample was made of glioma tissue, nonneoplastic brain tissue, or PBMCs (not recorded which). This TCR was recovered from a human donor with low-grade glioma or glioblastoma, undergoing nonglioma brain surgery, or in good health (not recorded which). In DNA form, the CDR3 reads TGTGCCAGCAGCTTGGGAGGGGAGAGCACTGAGGAGCAGTACTTC. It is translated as CASSLGGESTEEQYF.